This T cell receptor beta chain is from a study of shared T cell receptors in the human thymus. This CDR3 is built from 17 residues. The J segment lost 4 bases and the V segment lost 1 base, leaving 10 bases of the junction unmatched. Germline CDR1 reads SNHLY; CDR2 reads FYNNEI. Sequencing was performed with immunoSEQ multiplex PCR; in TCRdb, only in-frame clones are kept and a portion is missing. Of roughly 700,000 clones listed, approximately 90% are singletons. These data also featured in a second study, about human thymus T cells. As that study records: Donation was from healthy Finnish infants who were having corrective surgery that addressed congenital heart defects. Resections obtained during corrective heart surgery supplied the thymus tissue. Apparent bias marked the V and J gene usage of thymic and blood repertoires. In unrelated individuals, thymic repertoires overlapped highly, according to related research.

The clonotype was recovered from a boy under two years old with a congenital heart defect. The chain employs TRBV2 and TRBJ2-5; the match to TRBD2 covers 9 bases. The sample taken for sequencing was thymocytes. The CDR3 spells CASSEEEREDVAETQYF. As DNA, the CDR3 is TGTGCCAGCAGTGAAGAGGAGCGGGAGGACGTCGCAGAGACCCAGTACTTC.